Detailed here is one TCR beta chain. Its antigen is not yet known. The record has no base qualities; no much larger clone is one base away. The identical CDR3 is also encoded by other nucleotide sequences in the sample. This entry comes from a study of beta chain features in type 1 diabetes (dated by TCRdb to 2017 to 2018). About the investigation overall: Patients and healthy donors did not differ in mean age, gender distribution, total cell number or subset yield. In the study, recently diagnosed type 1 diabetes patients and matched healthy donors were compared on the TCRB repertoires of their sorted circulating CD4+ T cell subsets. A total of 90 million to 140 million sorted cells were examined across all samples, and RNA yield correlated strongly with the number of cells per subset. Regulatory and stem cell-like memory subsets were isolated from only 8 patients and roughly 8 healthy donors, whereas naive and central memory subsets came from all 30 or so donors.

Beyond this particular receptor, the publication reports: The naive, central memory and regulatory TCRB repertoires appeared to resemble one another more closely among patients than among healthy donors. Because cDNA was sequenced instead of genomic DNA, highly expressing activated cells could be over-represented, though the groups showed no difference in activation or CD3 levels. PCR might favor shorter templates, but patient and control samples were amplified and corrected together, so any skew would affect both groups equally. At VDJ recombination sites, type 1 diabetes patients had fewer insertions and more deleted nucleotides, which implies abnormalities in thymic rearrangement. Only small numbers of individuals were included in the HLA sub-analyses, which left unresolved whether HLA type had any influence on TCRB rearrangement. Type 1 diabetes patients showed a moderate but significant shortening of TCRB CDR3 length in all four CD4+ subsets.

All of the isolated RNA was reverse transcribed with the High Capacity cDNA Reverse Transcription Kit, so expressed TCRB transcripts were sequenced. Naive, central memory and regulatory T cell samples underwent deep immunoSEQ sequencing, averaging roughly 3.5 million total reads per sample. After sorted cells were lysed in RLT buffer, RNA was extracted with DNase-treated RNeasy Micro or Mini kits, with the choice depending on cell number. Each cell subset was processed separately to prevent cross-contamination, with patient and healthy donor samples processed together. TCRB sequences were amplified from cDNA with the immunoSEQ multiplex PCR, producing 87-bp fragments spanning the CDR3 region. Sequencing of the amplicons was performed on the Illumina HiSeq platform. The source study handled its data this way. Synthetic template baselines were used to correct PCR bias computationally, reads within Hamming distance 2 were collapsed, and singletons that could not be merged were discarded. Reads were aligned against IMGT to assign V, D and J genes, CDR3 length and insertions or deletions at six rearrangement sites. Within each subset, clonotype counts were normalized to sorted cell number, after which true diversity and Gini coefficients were computed with the tcR R package. Repertoire sharing was quantified using the overlap coefficient calculated on TCRB nucleotide sequences. Out-of-frame TCRB sequences from naive cells were analyzed to stand in for the pre-selection repertoire. TCRdb took over this immuneACCESS table, retaining in-frame rearrangements with V and J assigned. Such tables are incomplete; in checked studies, under half of the missing clones stem from an unresolved V gene, and the remainder is unexplained. Clone size and the V and J calls come from that table; the DNA yielded D and trimming. The sample includes 970,000 or so clones, with under 20% observed a single time. The ten largest clones capture 0.02% to 0.03% of the sample.

The germline V gene yields SGHRS for CDR1 and YFSETQ for CDR2. The V end loses 0 bases and the J end loses 6 bases, and a stretch of 4 bases separates them. The CDR3 holds 12 amino acids from the cysteine to the phenylalanine. Solely the CDR3 DNA is kept, with 36 bases framed from the first base. Each donor gave one peripheral blood draw, averaging approximately 120 mL, which was collected into heparinised tubes. Naive, central memory, regulatory and stem cell-like memory CD4+ T cells were sorted on a BD FACSAria II using a panel including CD45RO, CCR7, CD25, CD127, CD95 and CD27. Purity was above 95% for every sorted population. PBMCs were separated immediately by Lymphoprep density gradient centrifugation and were stained directly, without being cultured. To minimize batch effects, samples were stained and sorted in pairs, one healthy donor with one patient per experiment.

This sequence originates from a woman between 18 and 30 years old in good health. Sequenced sample: naive CD4+ T cells from blood. According to the study, the label for this sample's cell subset or site signals: true naive CD4+ T cells. Rearrangement joined TRBV5-1 to TRBJ2-1, with the D gene call left open. The nucleotide sequence is given as TGCGCCAGCAGCTTGGCGGGCAATGAGCAGTTCTTC. Translation gives CASSLAGNEQFF.